Listed here is a single T cell receptor beta chain. The antigen is not known. Per germline, CDR1 SGHVS and CDR2 FQNEAQ. Trimming pared 7 bases from V and 4 bases from J, leaving 16 bases between. CDR3 length equals 14 residues. These data come from a study of OX40 agonist ivuxolimab in advanced cancers. Study results and caveats: Some patients who did not respond also had low normalized T-cell clonal expansion.

Clones were sequenced by immunoSEQ multiplex PCR, and TCRdb holds only the in-frame ones, with some missing. The sample consists of 30,000 to 45,000 clones, 74% of them appearing once. This sequence joins TRBV7-8 and TRBJ1-2; D not resolved. The sequencing here drew on CD4+ or CD8+ T cells sorted from blood, taken in a trial of the OX40 agonist ivuxolimab. The sequence was obtained from an adult with an advanced solid tumor such as melanoma, head and neck, liver or kidney cancer. The CDR3 DNA is TGTGCCAGCACCCTTAGGACGGACTCCTATGGCTACACCTTC. It is translated as CASTLRTDSYGYTF.